The 21 T cell receptor beta chains below were found in one sample sequenced in a study of cytomegalovirus exposure and HLA in healthy donors. Assay used: immunoSEQ multiplex PCR; TCRdb lists only in-frame clones, some missing. The sample carries more than 140,000 clones, 85% to 90% recorded once. The sample was PBMCs. These receptors were taken from a woman aged 18-30 years in good health and CMV-seropositive.

V usage is TRBV7-9 and J usage is TRBJ2-7, with 7 bases aligning to TRBD2. The CDR3 covers 16 residues. Trimming at V came to 1 base and at J to 3 bases, leaving 9 bases not matched to a gene. CDR1 SEHNR and CDR2 FQNEAQ come from the germline V gene (reference sequence). For the CDR3, the DNA is TGTGCCAGCAGCTTAGGGGCTAGCGGCCAATTCTACGAGCAGTACTTC. Protein sequence: CASSLGASGQFYEQYF.

Of note for this clone: The sample has other DNA sequences that encode this CDR3 too. The chain employs TRBV6-5 and TRBJ2-7; no reliable D call. The germline CDR1 and CDR2 sequences are MNHEY and SVGAGI. The CDR3 loop spans 13 amino acids. Trimming shortened V by 0 bases and J by 3 bases, and 6 bases separated the two germline ends. CDR3 in amino acids: CASSYSESYEQYF. CDR3 DNA sequence: TGTGCCAGCAGTTACTCGGAGAGCTACGAGCAGTACTTC.

This chain uses TRBV6-5 with TRBJ2-2, with D maybe TRBD1 (5 bases). CDR1 MNHEY and CDR2 SVGAGI come from the germline V gene. The V gene lost 6 bases and the J gene lost 1 base, with 9 bases spanning the gap. The CDR3 runs to 14 residues. CDR3 residues: CASRGRVNTGELFF. Here the CDR3 DNA reads TGTGCCAGCAGGGGCAGGGTGAACACCGGGGAGCTGTTTTTT.

The V call is TRBV5-1, the J call TRBJ2-7; TRBD1 is a possible D gene (5 bases). Germline V gives CDR1 SGHRS, CDR2 YFSETQ. V was clipped by 7 bases and J by 7 bases, with 21 bases between them. This CDR3 contains 14 residues. As DNA, the CDR3 is TGCGCCAGCTCCAGGGTTCCCACCGCAGATGAGCAGTACTTC. This translates into CASSRVPTADEQYF. Combining the CDR3 with reference TRBV5-1 and TRBJ2-7 gives the whole variable domain KAGVTQTPRYLIKTRGQQVTLSCSPISGHRSVSWYQQTPGQGLQFLFEYFSETQRNKGNFPGRFSGRQFSNSRSEMNVSTLELGDSALYLCASSRVPTADEQYFGPGTRLTVT.

The rearrangement uses TRBV27 and TRBJ2-6; TRBD1 matches 7 bases. V lost 5 bases, J lost 3 bases, and 4 bases stayed unmatched. Germline V gene lookup returns CDR1 MNHEY and CDR2 SMNVEV (reference sequence). CDR3 size: 15 residues. The CDR3, as DNA: TGTGCCAGCAGTACAGGGGTGGTTGGGGCCAACGTCCTGACTTTC. Its translation is CASSTGVVGANVLTF.

The chain couples TRBV11-3 to TRBJ1-3, with a tentative D call TRBD1 (6 bases). Per the germline V gene, CDR1 is SGHNT and CDR2 is YENEEA. Trimming cost V 5 bases and J 3 bases, with 11 bases left between them. The CDR3 consists of 14 residues. The CDR3 nucleotides read TGTGCCAGCAGCCACGAGACAGGTGGAAACACCATATATTTT. As protein: CASSHETGGNTIYF.

There are a few counts of this clone. The chain recombines TRBV2 with TRBJ2-5; D uncertain. This CDR3 comprises 12 residues. V gave up 6 bases and J gave up 5 bases, with 10 bases separating them. The germline gives CDR1 SNHLY, CDR2 FYNNEI. As DNA, the CDR3 is TGTGCCAGCAGGGTGGGCTACGAGACCCAGTACTTC. As protein: CASRVGYETQYF. Full variable domain (rest looked up from reference TRBV2 and TRBJ2-5): EPEVTQTPSHQVTQMGQEVILRCVPISNHLYFYWYRQILGQKVEFLVSFYNNEISEKSEIFDDQFSVERPDGSNFTLKIRSTKLEDSAMYFCASRVGYETQYFGPGTRLLVL.

V and J are TRBV7-2 and TRBJ2-3, with 12 bases that match TRBD2. The CDR3 extends over 18 amino acids. Germline CDR1 is SGHTA and CDR2 is FQGNSA. After removal of 4 bases from V and 6 bases from J, the junction contained 14 bases not matched to a gene. DNA of the CDR3: TGTGCCAGCAGCTCCCCCGTTGCTAGCGGGAGGGCCCGGGATACGCAGTATTTT. This codes for CASSSPVASGRARDTQYF.

The chain recombines TRBV9 with TRBJ2-2; 11 positions agree with TRBD1. Germline V gene sequence: CDR1 SGDLS, CDR2 YYNGEE. J lost 4 bases, V lost 3 bases, and 2 bases had no gene match. This CDR3 contains 15 residues. The CDR3 region is CASSAGQGVTGELFF. CDR3 DNA sequence: TGTGCCAGCAGCGCGGGACAGGGGGTCACCGGGGAGCTGTTTTTT.

The sample holds one count of this clone. The rearrangement links TRBV11-3 to TRBJ2-3, with D tentatively TRBD1 (5 bases). The CDR3 is 17 amino acids. Germline V gene data show CDR1 as SGHNT and CDR2 as YENEEA. V was clipped by 5 bases and J by 0 bases, with 18 bases between them. The CDR3 DNA sequence: TGTGCCAGCAGCACCCGACAGAGTCCGACTAGCACAGATACGCAGTATTTT. This sequence encodes CASSTRQSPTSTDTQYF. The full variable domain, with the rest looked up from reference TRBV11-3 and TRBJ2-3, is EAGVVQSPRYKIIEKKQPVAFWCNPISGHNTLYWYLQNLGQGPELLIRYENEEAVDDSQLPKDRFSAERLKGVDSTLKIQPAELGDSAVYLCASSTRQSPTSTDTQYFGPGTRLTVL.

This clone was counted a few times. V gene TRBV30 combines with J gene TRBJ2-2; the D is unclear. CDR1 GTSNPN and CDR2 SVGIG come from the germline V gene (reference sequence). There are 12 residues in the CDR3. Trimming took off 0 bases at V and 7 bases at J, with 6 bases between the two ends. The CDR3 region is CAWSVEVGELFF. The DNA for the CDR3 is TGTGCCTGGAGTGTTGAGGTCGGGGAGCTGTTTTTT.

J is TRBJ1-2 and V is TRBV5-6; D is uncertain. The CDR3 consists of 15 residues. Germline loops: CDR1 SGHDT, CDR2 YYEEEE. V dropped 1 base and J dropped 4 bases, with 14 bases sitting between them. CDR3: CASSLRASGSYGYTF. The CDR3 bases are TGTGCCAGCAGCTTGCGGGCCTCGGGAAGCTATGGCTACACCTTC. Full variable domain (rest looked up from reference TRBV5-6 and TRBJ1-2): DAGVTQSPTHLIKTRGQQVTLRCSPKSGHDTVSWYQQALGQGPQFIFQYYEEEERQRGNFPDRFSGHQFPNYSSELNVNALLLGDSALYLCASSLRASGSYGYTFGSGTRLTVV.

CDR3 nucleotides: TGCGCCAGCAGCTCGTACAGCACTAGCGGGATGAATGAGCAGTTCTTC. It codes for CASSSYSTSGMNEQFF. J is TRBJ2-1 and V is TRBV5-1, with 10 bases that match TRBD2. Unmatched junction bases numbered 10, after V lost 3 bases and J lost 7 bases. The CDR3 runs to 16 residues. Per germline, CDR1 SGHRS and CDR2 YFSETQ.

The chain is built from TRBV19 and TRBJ2-3, with TRBD2 matching 16 bases. In germline, CDR1 is LNHDA, CDR2 SQIVND (reference sequence). There are 17 residues in the CDR3. V trimming: 6 bases; J trimming: 4 bases; junction bases outside the gene matches: 7. The CDR3 DNA reads TGTGCCAGTAGACAAGGGACTAGCGGGAGGGCCGCAGATACGCAGTATTTT. It is translated as CASRQGTSGRAADTQYF.

Concerning this clone: The conserved closing phenylalanine or tryptophan is absent in this CDR3, likely reflecting a read error. Because the CDR3's place on the DNA is in doubt, the DNA is left out and the CDR3 is given as listed by TCRdb. This rearrangement joins TRBV11-3 to TRBJ1-2; the table's D gene call, TRBD1, was not cross checked with the DNA. CDR1 is SGHNT, CDR2 YENEEA, per germline. A total of 14 residues make up the CDR3, ends included. CDR3 amino acids: CASSPSGAGQALRL.

This chain's CDR3 is CASRRQGGETQYF. The CDR3 region has the DNA TGTGCCAGCCGCAGACAGGGTGGGGAGACCCAGTACTTC. The V and J genes are TRBV5-6 and TRBJ2-5, with TRBD1 identical over 7 bases. From germline, CDR1 is SGHDT and CDR2 YYEEEE. The CDR3 is 13 amino acids. V lost 7 bases and J lost 5; bases outside the gene matches: 8.

The chain is built from TRBV6-5 and TRBJ2-3, with 8 positions matching TRBD1. Germline trimming cut 6 bases from V and 8 bases from J; bases unmatched to any gene: 7. The germline gives CDR1 MNHEY, CDR2 SVGAGI. This CDR3 is built from 13 residues. DNA of the CDR3: TGTGCCAGCAGCCGGCAGGGGGCCGGTACGCAGTATTTT. It yields the protein CASSRQGAGTQYF.

This chain uses TRBV6-4 with TRBJ2-7; possible D gene TRBD1, 6 bases. The CDR3 runs 15 residues. V was clipped by 7 bases and J by 0 bases, with 16 bases between them. CDR1 and CDR2 from the germline V gene are MRHNA and SNTAGT. The CDR3 region is CASITGTWGSYEQYF. As DNA, the CDR3 is TGTGCCAGCATCACCGGGACATGGGGCTCCTACGAGCAGTACTTC.

V is TRBV7-2 and J is TRBJ2-7, with 8 bases identical to TRBD1. The CDR3 totals 13 residues. Germline CDR1 reads SGHTA; CDR2 reads FQGNSA. Unmatched junction bases numbered 3, after V lost 3 bases and J lost 5 bases. The CDR3 DNA reads as TGTGCCAGCAGCTTGGACAGGGAGAACGAGCAGTACTTC. Amino acids: CASSLDRENEQYF.

J is TRBJ2-3 and V is TRBV9; D not resolved. V was cut by 5 bases and J by 4 bases, with 14 bases left in between. In germline, CDR1 is SGDLS, CDR2 YYNGEE. The CDR3 length is 14 residues. In DNA, the CDR3 is TGTGCCAGCAGTGGTGCATCGGGTCCAGATACGCAGTATTTT. Its translation: CASSGASGPDTQYF.

The chain couples TRBV29-1 to TRBJ1-2; 7 bases are a match to TRBD1. The CDR3 contains 12 residues. Germline CDR1 and CDR2: SQVTM and ANQGSEA. J gave up 2 bases and V 5 bases, and 2 bases lay outside the gene matches. The CDR3 bases are TGCAGCGTTTCGACAGGGAACTATGGCTACACCTTC. Its protein is CSVSTGNYGYTF.